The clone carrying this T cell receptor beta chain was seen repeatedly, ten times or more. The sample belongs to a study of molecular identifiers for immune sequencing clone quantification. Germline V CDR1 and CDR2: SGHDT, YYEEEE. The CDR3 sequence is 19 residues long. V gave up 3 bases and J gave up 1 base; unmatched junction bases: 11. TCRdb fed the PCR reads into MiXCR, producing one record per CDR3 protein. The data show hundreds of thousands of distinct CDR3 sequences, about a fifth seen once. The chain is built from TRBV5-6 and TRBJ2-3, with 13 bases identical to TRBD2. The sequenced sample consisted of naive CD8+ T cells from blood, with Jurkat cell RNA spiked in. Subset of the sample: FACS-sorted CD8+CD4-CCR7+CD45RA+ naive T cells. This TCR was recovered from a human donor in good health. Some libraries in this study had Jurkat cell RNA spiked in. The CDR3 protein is CASSWPRTSGRWGTDTQYF. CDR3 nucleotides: TGTGCCAGCAGCTGGCCCAGGACTAGCGGGAGATGGGGCACAGATACGCAGTATTTT. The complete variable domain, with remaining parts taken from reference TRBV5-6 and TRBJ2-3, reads DAGVTQSPTHLIKTRGQQVTLRCSPKSGHDTVSWYQQALGQGPQFIFQYYEEEERQRGNFPDRFSGHQFPNYSSELNVNALLLGDSALYLCASSWPRTSGRWGTDTQYFGPGTRLTVL.